This is a list of T cell receptor beta chains from one sample in a study of shared clonotypes between healthy human individuals. Assay used: immunoSEQ multiplex PCR; TCRdb lists only in-frame clones, some missing. The data show 2 million to 3 million clones, 90% to 95% seen once. Specimen: naive CD4+ T cells from PBMCs. The source is a man in his late teens or twenties in good health. Some clones in this sample may be carry-over from other donors' samples. The CDR3 runs from the conserved cysteine through the conserved F or W. Each record gives: CDR3 protein, CDR3 DNA, V gene, D gene, J gene. The D gene is left open where the match is weak.

CDR3 protein: CASSGSLDTQYF
CDR3 DNA: TGTGCCAGCAGCGGTTCCTTGGATACGCAGTATTTT
V gene: TRBV5-5
D gene: -
J gene: TRBJ2-3

CDR3 protein: CASSIDGRNLDTQYF
CDR3 DNA: TGTGCCAGTAGTATAGACGGGCGGAACTTAGATACGCAGTATTTT
V gene: TRBV19
D gene: -
J gene: TRBJ2-3

CDR3 protein: CASSAGQGMLDDYGYTF
CDR3 DNA: TGTGCCAGCAGCGCCGGACAGGGAATGTTGGATGACTATGGCTACACCTTC
V gene: TRBV2
D gene: TRBD1
J gene: TRBJ1-2

CDR3 protein: CASSPGQGVGYTF
CDR3 DNA: TGTGCCAGCAGCCCCGGACAGGGGGTCGGCTACACCTTC
V gene: TRBV6-5
D gene: TRBD1
J gene: TRBJ1-2

CDR3 protein: CASSLDPQRETQYF
CDR3 DNA: TGTGCCAGCAGCTTAGACCCACAGCGGGAGACCCAGTACTTC
V gene: TRBV7-7
D gene: -
J gene: TRBJ2-5

CDR3 protein: CASSIWTGWDTGELFF
CDR3 DNA: TGTGCCAGCAGCATTTGGACAGGGTGGGACACCGGGGAGCTGTTTTTT
V gene: TRBV9
D gene: TRBD1
J gene: TRBJ2-2

CDR3 protein: CASSSLLQGNTEAFF
CDR3 DNA: TGTGCCAGCAGCTCGCTATTACAGGGGAACACTGAAGCTTTCTTT
V gene: TRBV11-2
D gene: -
J gene: TRBJ1-1

CDR3 protein: CATSRERTSNAYNEQFF
CDR3 DNA: TGTGCCACCAGCAGAGAGCGAACTAGCAACGCCTACAATGAGCAGTTCTTC
V gene: TRBV15
D gene: -
J gene: TRBJ2-1

CDR3 protein: CSVRRTGPSYGYTF
CDR3 DNA: TGCAGCGTCCGAAGGACAGGGCCATCCTATGGCTACACCTTC
V gene: TRBV29-1
D gene: TRBD1
J gene: TRBJ1-2

CDR3 protein: CASSLSYEQFF
CDR3 DNA: TGTGCCAGCAGCTTATCCTATGAGCAGTTCTTC
V gene: TRBV11-2
D gene: -
J gene: TRBJ2-1

CDR3 protein: CASSEAVGASYNEQFF
CDR3 DNA: TGTGCCAGCAGTGAAGCGGTCGGGGCCAGCTACAATGAGCAGTTCTTC
V gene: TRBV2
D gene: -
J gene: TRBJ2-1

CDR3 protein: CASSLPPTQVPYEQYF
CDR3 DNA: TGTGCCAGCAGTTTACCTCCGACCCAAGTCCCCTACGAGCAGTACTTC
V gene: TRBV28
D gene: -
J gene: TRBJ2-7

CDR3 protein: CASSLSPGRGAGELFF
CDR3 DNA: TGTGCCAGCAGCTTGTCTCCGGGGCGCGGGGCCGGGGAGCTGTTTTTT
V gene: TRBV5-5
D gene: -
J gene: TRBJ2-2

CDR3 protein: CASSLRDRGFEQYF
CDR3 DNA: TGTGCCAGCAGCCTAAGGGACAGGGGTTTCGAGCAGTACTTC
V gene: TRBV7-8
D gene: TRBD1
J gene: TRBJ2-7

CDR3 protein: CASSTTATVNQPQHF
CDR3 DNA: TGTGCCAGCAGTACGACAGCGACCGTCAATCAGCCCCAGCATTTT
V gene: TRBV28
D gene: -
J gene: TRBJ1-5

CDR3 protein: CASSEAGFSGEQYF
CDR3 DNA: TGTGCCAGCAGTGAAGCGGGATTTTCGGGGGAGCAGTACTTC
V gene: TRBV6-1
D gene: -
J gene: TRBJ2-5